The clone carrying this T cell receptor (beta chain) was seen more than once but under ten times. As yet, its antigen is unknown. This sample is drawn from a study of T cell clonotyping in hematopoietic cell transplantation. Findings and limits, study-wide: Recipient TCR diversity dropped after transplant; expanded clonotypes rose from day 30 to 180.

TCRdb keeps only in-frame clones here, not all; method: immunoSEQ multiplex PCR. The sample yields 1,400 to 1,500 clones, approximately 67% seen once. The CDR3 extends over 13 amino acids. V dropped 7 bases and J dropped 1 base, with 11 bases sitting between them. Germline V gene data show CDR1 as SGDLS and CDR2 as YYNGEE. Here the sequenced sample was peripheral blood mononuclear cells, taken 100 days after allogeneic stem cell transplant. This sequence joins TRBV9 and TRBJ1-2; D perhaps matches TRBD1 (5 bases). This receptor was taken from a female patient in her 60s who had an allogeneic stem cell transplant, so the T cells may come from the graft donor. Some clones in this sample may be carry-over from other donors' samples. The CDR3 nucleotides read TGTGCCAGCGGCGGGACGCTTAACTATGGCTACACCTTC. Protein product: CASGGTLNYGYTF.